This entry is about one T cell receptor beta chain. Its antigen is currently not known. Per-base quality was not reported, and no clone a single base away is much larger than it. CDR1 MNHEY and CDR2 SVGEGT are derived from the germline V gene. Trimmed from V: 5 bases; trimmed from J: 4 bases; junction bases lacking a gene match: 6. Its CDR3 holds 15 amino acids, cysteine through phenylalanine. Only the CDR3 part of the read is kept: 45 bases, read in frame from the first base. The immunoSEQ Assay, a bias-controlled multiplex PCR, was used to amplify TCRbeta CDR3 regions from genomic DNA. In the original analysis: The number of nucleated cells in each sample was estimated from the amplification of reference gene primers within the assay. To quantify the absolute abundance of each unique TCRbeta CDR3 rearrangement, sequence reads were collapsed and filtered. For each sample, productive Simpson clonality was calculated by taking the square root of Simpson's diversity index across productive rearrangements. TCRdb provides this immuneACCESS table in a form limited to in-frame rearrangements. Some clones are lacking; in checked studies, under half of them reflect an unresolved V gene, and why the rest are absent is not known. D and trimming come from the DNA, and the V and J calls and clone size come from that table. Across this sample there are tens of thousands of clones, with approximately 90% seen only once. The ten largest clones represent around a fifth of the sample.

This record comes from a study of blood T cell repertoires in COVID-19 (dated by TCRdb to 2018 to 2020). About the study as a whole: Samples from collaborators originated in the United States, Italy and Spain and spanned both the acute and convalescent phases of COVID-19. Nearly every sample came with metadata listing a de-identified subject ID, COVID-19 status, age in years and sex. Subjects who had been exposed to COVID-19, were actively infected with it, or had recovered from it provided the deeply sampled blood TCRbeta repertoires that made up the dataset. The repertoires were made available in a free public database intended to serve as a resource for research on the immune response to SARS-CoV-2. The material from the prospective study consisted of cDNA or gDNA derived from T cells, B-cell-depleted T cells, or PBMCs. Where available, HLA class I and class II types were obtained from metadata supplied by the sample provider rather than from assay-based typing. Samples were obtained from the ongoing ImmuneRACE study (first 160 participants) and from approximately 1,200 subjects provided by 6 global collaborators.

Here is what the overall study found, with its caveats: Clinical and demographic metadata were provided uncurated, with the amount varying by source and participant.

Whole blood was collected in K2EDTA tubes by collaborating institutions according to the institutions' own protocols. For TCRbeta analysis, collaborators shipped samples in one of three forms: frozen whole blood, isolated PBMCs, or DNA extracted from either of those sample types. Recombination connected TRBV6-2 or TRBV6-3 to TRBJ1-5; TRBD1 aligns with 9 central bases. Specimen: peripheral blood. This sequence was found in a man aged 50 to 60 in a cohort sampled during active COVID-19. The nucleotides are TGTGCCAGCAGTCCAACCGGGACAGGGAATCAGCCCCAGCATTTT. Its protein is CASSPTGTGNQPQHF.